The 17 T cell receptor beta chains presented below share a single source sample, sequenced in a study of tumor-infiltrating lymphocytes in primary liver carcinoma. From 450 to 550 ng total RNA, TCR beta cDNA was generated with a primer in the constant region. Slightly modified ARM-PCR, run as three nested multiplex PCR rounds, produced the TCR beta libraries. For around 9 cycles apiece, the opening two PCR rounds ran with TRBV1-TRBV30 forward primers and a C-beta reverse primer. TCRdb itself ran the multiplex PCR reads through MiXCR, one entry per CDR3 protein. The table lists some 25,000 distinct CDR3 sequences, approximately 78% of them singletons. Between about 17 and 34 mg of unsorted bulk tissue served as the source from which RNA and DNA were co-extracted. The source material was liver tumor tissue from sampling region 3. Documented subset: tumor region T3, left-lateral pole. Receptors were obtained from a middle-aged man with primary liver carcinoma and hepatitis B virus infection.

For this clonotype: The final CDR3 position lacks the conserved phenylalanine or tryptophan, pointing to a likely read error. The J gene is TRBJ2-1, the V gene TRBV11-3; D is ambiguous. CDR3 length: 12 amino acids. Germline CDR1 reads SGHNT; CDR2 reads YENEEA. Trimming took 2 bases from V and 7 from J, leaving 6 bases between them. The CDR3 here is CASSLNANEQFL. CDR3 bases: TGTGCCAGCAGCTTAAATGCTAATGAGCAGTTCTTG.

Remarks on this clonotype: One end of the junction fails to match germline, which may point to a read error. This chain joins TRBV11-2 and TRBJ1-4, with D unresolved. The germline V gene encodes CDR1 SGHAT and CDR2 FQNNGV. The CDR3 is made up of 14 amino acids. The CDR3 loop is CASNLEVGNEKLSF. The CDR3 DNA follows: TGTGCCAGCAACTTAGAGGTTGGGAACGAAAAACTGTCTTTT.

A note on this clonotype: Here the CDR3 omits its conserved ending phenylalanine or tryptophan, so a read error is the likely source. The V and J genes are TRBV6-5 and TRBJ2-5, with D possibly TRBD2 on 6 matching bases. This CDR3 contains 14 residues. Per the germline V gene, CDR1 is MNHEY and CDR2 is SVGAGI. CDR3 in amino acids: CASGYGGIQETQYI. Written as DNA, the CDR3 is TGTGCCAGCGGTTACGGAGGGATCCAAGAGACGCAGTACATC.

As regards this clonotype: One junction end does not reproduce the germline sequence, and a read error may be involved. The CDR3 bases are TGTGCCAGCAGTTTAGCAGGAGGGCCTAGAGGGTATGAGCAGCTGTTC. This encodes CASSLAGGPRGYEQLF. The V and J genes are TRBV12-3 or TRBV12-4 and TRBJ2-1; possibly TRBD2 for D (6 bases). The CDR3 is 16 residues long.

With regard to this clonotype: This likely comes from a read error, as the CDR3 has no conserved phenylalanine or tryptophan at its end. V is TRBV7-9 and J is TRBJ2-1; 7 bases fit TRBD2. The CDR3 is 13 residues long. CDR1 and CDR2 (germline): SEHNR, FQNEAQ (reference sequence). Germline trimming cut 3 bases from V and 7 bases from J; bases unmatched to any gene: 3. The CDR3 loop reads CASSFGRLNEQFI. The CDR3 coding sequence is TGTGCCAGCAGCTTCGGGAGGCTGAATGAGCAGTTCATC.

As regards this clonotype: Sequence at one end of the junction differs from germline and may be a read error. This CDR3 is CASSFLTGSYSEQFF. As DNA, the CDR3 is TGTGCCAGCAGTTTCCTGACGGGGTCCTACAGTGAGCAGTTCTTC. The V and J genes are TRBV6-5 and TRBJ2-1; D possibly corresponds to TRBD2 (5 bases). In germline, CDR1 is MNHEY, CDR2 SVGAGI. This CDR3 comprises 15 residues.

Note on this clonotype: No conserved phenylalanine or tryptophan is present at the end of the CDR3, so a read error is the likely explanation. The chain is built from TRBV6-6 and TRBJ2-5; weak D call: TRBD2 (5 bases). The CDR3 runs to 15 residues. Trimming removed 0 bases from V and 5 bases from J, with 13 bases in between. CDR1 and CDR2 from the germline V gene are MNHNY and SVGAGI (reference sequence). CDR3 residues: CASSYSSGFSETQYS. CDR3 nucleotide sequence: TGTGCCAGCAGTTACTCATCGGGATTCTCTGAGACCCAGTACTCG.

This clonotype was recorded once. The CDR3 end shows no conserved phenylalanine or tryptophan, and so a read error is likely. The chain links TRBV12-3 or TRBV12-4 to TRBJ2-2; no clear D. With 6 bases removed from V and 8 bases from J, the gap between germline ends came to 10 bases. CDR3 length equals 12 residues. Written as DNA, the CDR3 is TGTGCCAGCAGACTCCGTCCAGGGGAGCTGTTTTAT. Translated: CASRLRPGELFY.

This chain links TRBV11-2 with TRBJ2-5; the match to TRBD2 covers 8 bases. Losses at the gene ends were 8 bases for V and 7 bases for J; bases not matched to a gene: 18. The CDR3 totals 16 residues. The V gene's germline CDR1 is SGHAT and CDR2 FQNNGV. Written as DNA, the CDR3 is TGTGCCAGCGGCCGAACTCCTGGCGGGGGGAAGGTGACCCAGTACTTC. Amino acid sequence: CASGRTPGGGKVTQYF.

There are a few counts of this clonotype. The junction shows a germline mismatch at one end, possibly a read error. The V and J genes are TRBV6-1 and TRBJ2-7; tentative D call: TRBD2 (5 bases). The CDR3 sequence is 17 residues long. CDR1 is MNHNS and CDR2 is SASEGT in the germline V gene. The CDR3 DNA reads as TGTGCTAGCAGTGATTGGGTAAGCCCCTACCACGAGGGCGAGCAGTACTTC. The encoded protein is CASSDWVSPYHEGEQYF.

Comments on this clonotype: Sequence at one end of the junction differs from germline and may be a read error. V is TRBV29-1 and J is TRBJ2-7, with D hard to call. Germline V gene data show CDR1 as SQVTM and CDR2 as ANQGSEA. The CDR3 has 11 residues. CDR3 sequence (DNA): TGCAGCGCTAGACCTGGTTACGAGCAATACTTC. It yields the protein CSARPGYEQYF.

Details on this clonotype: Lacking the conserved final phenylalanine or tryptophan, this CDR3 likely reflects a read error. The rearrangement uses TRBV4-1 and TRBJ2-7; D is unclear. Per the germline V gene, CDR1 is MGHRA and CDR2 is YSYEKL. The CDR3 contains 15 residues. For the CDR3, the DNA is TGCGTCAGCAGCCAAGACGGGTCTGACTCCTACGAGCAGTACTGC. It codes for CVSSQDGSDSYEQYC.

Note on this clonotype: The junction shows a germline mismatch at one end, possibly a read error. The chain is built from TRBV11-1 and TRBJ2-2; D is possibly TRBD2 (5 bases). The CDR3 covers 15 residues. Germline V CDR1 and CDR2: SGHAT, FQDESV (reference sequence). This chain's CDR3 is CARWCLKPIIGELFF. Here the CDR3 DNA reads TGTGCCAGGTGGTGCCTTAAACCCATCATCGGGGAGCTGTTCTTT.

The chain couples TRBV28 to TRBJ2-5, with TRBD2 matching over 12 bases. V trimming: 5 bases; J trimming: 8 bases; junction bases outside the gene matches: 12. The germline gives CDR1 MDHEN, CDR2 SYDVKM. The CDR3 sequence is 16 residues long. The CDR3 DNA reads as TGTGCCAGCAGTGATGCGGGACTAGCGGGCAGGGATACCCAGTACTTC. It specifies CASSDAGLAGRDTQYF.

As for this clonotype: One end of the junction varies from germline; a read error may be responsible. The chain is built from TRBV29-1 and TRBJ2-7, with 10 bases that match TRBD2. CDR3 size: 14 residues. The germline V gene has CDR1 SQVTM and CDR2 ANQGSEA. The CDR3 DNA is TGCAGCGTCGCTACTAGCGGGACTGAAGCCGAGCTGTACTTC. It translates to CSVATSGTEAELYF.

Turning to this clonotype: Mismatch with germline at one junction end may stem from a read error. The DNA of the CDR3 is TGCGCCAGCAGCCACCACCTACAGGGGGCGAGTTCACCCCTCCATTTT. This translates into CASSHHLQGASSPLHF. This sequence joins TRBV4-1 and TRBJ1-6, with 9 nucleotides matching TRBD1. Germline-derived CDR1 and CDR2 are MGHRA and YSYEKL. This CDR3 is 16 amino acids long.

As concerns this clonotype: The CDR3 carries no conserved terminal phenylalanine or tryptophan, so it likely arises from a read error. The V and J genes are TRBV6-2 or TRBV6-3 and TRBJ2-3; D is uncertain. The CDR3 sequence is 14 residues long. CDR1 is MNHEY and CDR2 is SVGEGT in the germline V gene. V was pared by 6 bases and J by 6 bases, with 16 bases between. Here the CDR3 reads CASRSYEEIDTQYI. CDR3 nucleotide sequence: TGTGCCAGCAGATCGTATGAGGAAATCGATACGCAGTATATT.